The clone carrying this T cell receptor beta chain is a singleton in its sample. Its target is not known. This sample is part of a study of shared clonotypes between healthy human individuals. Deep was the level used in running the assay. Using immunoSEQ multiplex PCR, the repertoire was profiled, and TCRdb retains in-frame clones only, with some absent. The sample records 2 million to 2.5 million clones, approximately 95% being singletons. The study, taken as a whole, reports: Against clonotypes common to all four donors, non-shared ones had lower generation probabilities. Generally, estimated richness proved larger in naive subsets than it did in memory subsets. Investigators expected sequencing depth to affect clonotype sharing among donors.

Trimming took 6 bases from V and 5 from J, leaving 14 bases between them. CDR1 is SNHLY and CDR2 is FYNNEI in the germline V gene. The CDR3 contains 13 residues. The sequenced material came from naive CD4+ T cells from PBMCs. Subset reported: CD45RA+ positively selected. The chain is built from TRBV2 and TRBJ2-7; D might be TRBD1 or TRBD2, each matching 6 bases. This receptor was obtained from a man between 18 and 29 years old in good health. Some clones in this sample may be carry-over from other donors' samples. CDR3 sequence reads: CASRGYREDEQYF. DNA of the CDR3: TGTGCCAGCAGGGGTTACAGGGAGGACGAGCAGTACTTC.